Sequencing of this TCR beta chain was carried out in a study of beta chain features in type 1 diabetes. As for the study in general: Sorted cells from all samples, numbering fewer than 120,000,000, were examined.

With V trimmed by 3 bases and J by 2 bases, 7 bases remained unmatched. The V gene's germline CDR1 is SGHDN and CDR2 FVKESK. The CDR3 consists of 17 residues. Expressed TCRB transcripts were sequenced, since all the RNA that had been isolated was reverse transcribed. Clones were read by immunoSEQ multiplex PCR, and TCRdb kept only the in-frame ones, dropping some. This table holds roughly 610,000 clones, roughly a sixth found once. The gene calls are TRBV14 and TRBJ1-1; 12 bases agree with TRBD1. This sequence was found in a man aged 18 to 29 in good health. The specimen sequenced was naive CD4+ T cells from blood. CDR3 coding DNA: TGTGCCAGCAGCCACTTTCCGGGACAGGGGGCCAACACTGAAGCTTTCTTT. This codes for CASSHFPGQGANTEAFF. The whole variable domain, remainder taken from reference TRBV14 and TRBJ1-1, is EAGVTQFPSHSVIEKGQTVTLRCDPISGHDNLYWYRRVMGKEIKFLLHFVKESKQDESGMPNNRFLAERTGGTYSTLKVQPAELEDSGVYFCASSHFPGQGANTEAFFGQGTRLTVV.